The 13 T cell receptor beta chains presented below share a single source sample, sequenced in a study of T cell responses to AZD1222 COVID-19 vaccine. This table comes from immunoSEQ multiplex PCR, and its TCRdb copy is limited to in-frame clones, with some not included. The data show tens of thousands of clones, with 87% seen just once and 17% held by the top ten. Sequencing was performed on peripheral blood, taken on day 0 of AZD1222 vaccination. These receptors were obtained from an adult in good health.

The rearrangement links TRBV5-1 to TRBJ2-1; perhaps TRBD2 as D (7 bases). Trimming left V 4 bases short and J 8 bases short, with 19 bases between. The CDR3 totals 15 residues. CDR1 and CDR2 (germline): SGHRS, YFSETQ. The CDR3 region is CASSEDGGQVDEQFF. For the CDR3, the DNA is TGCGCCAGCAGCGAGGACGGGGGGCAGGTCGATGAGCAGTTCTTC.

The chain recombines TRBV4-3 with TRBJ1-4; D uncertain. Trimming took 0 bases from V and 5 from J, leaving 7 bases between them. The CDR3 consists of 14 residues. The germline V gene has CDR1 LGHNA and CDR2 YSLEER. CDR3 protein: CASSQDGWNEKLFF. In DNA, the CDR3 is TGCGCCAGCAGCCAAGATGGGTGGAATGAAAAACTGTTTTTT.

CDR3 coding DNA: TGTGCCAGCGAGGACAGGCCTAATGAAAAACTGTTTTTT. Translated: CASEDRPNEKLFF. The chain combines TRBV5-5 with TRBJ1-4, with TRBD1 identical over 7 bases. The V segment lost 7 bases and the J segment 3 bases; nucleotides outside the gene matches: 3. Germline-derived CDR1 and CDR2 are SGHKS and YYEKEE (reference sequence). The CDR3 covers 13 residues. The full variable domain, with the rest looked up from reference TRBV5-5 and TRBJ1-4, is DAGVTQSPTHLIKTRGQQVTLRCSPISGHKSVSWYQQVLGQGPQFIFQYYEKEERGRGNFPDRFSARQFPNYSSELNVNALLLGDSALYLCASEDRPNEKLFFGSGTQLSVL.

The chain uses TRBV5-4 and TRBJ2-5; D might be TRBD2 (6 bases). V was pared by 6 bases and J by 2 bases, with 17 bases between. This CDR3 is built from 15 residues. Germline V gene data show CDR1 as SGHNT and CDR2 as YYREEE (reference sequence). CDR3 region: CASTPDLARQETQYF. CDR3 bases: TGTGCCAGCACCCCGGACCTAGCGCGTCAAGAGACCCAGTACTTC.

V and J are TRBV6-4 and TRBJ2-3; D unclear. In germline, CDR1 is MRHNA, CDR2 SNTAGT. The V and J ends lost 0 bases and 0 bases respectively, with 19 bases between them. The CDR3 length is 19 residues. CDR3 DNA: TGTGCCAGCAGTGACTCGCTTCTTGTGTCGATCCCTAGCACAGATACGCAGTATTTT. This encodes CASSDSLLVSIPSTDTQYF.

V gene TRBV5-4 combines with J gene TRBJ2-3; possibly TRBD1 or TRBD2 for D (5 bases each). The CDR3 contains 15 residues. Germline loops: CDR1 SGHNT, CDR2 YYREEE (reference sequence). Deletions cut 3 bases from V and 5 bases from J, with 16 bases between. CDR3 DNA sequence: TGTGCCAGCAGCTCCGGGACGGAAGTCGAAGATACGCAGTATTTT. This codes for CASSSGTEVEDTQYF.

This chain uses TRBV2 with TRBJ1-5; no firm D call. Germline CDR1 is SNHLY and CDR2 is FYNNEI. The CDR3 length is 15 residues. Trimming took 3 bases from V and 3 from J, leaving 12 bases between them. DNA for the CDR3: TGTGCCAGCAGTGACAGGCTACTGACCAATCAGCCCCAGCATTTT. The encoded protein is CASSDRLLTNQPQHF.

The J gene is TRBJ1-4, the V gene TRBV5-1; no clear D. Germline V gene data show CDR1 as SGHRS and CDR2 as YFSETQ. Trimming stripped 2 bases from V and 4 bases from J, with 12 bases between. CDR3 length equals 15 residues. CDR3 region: CASSFRPWGNEKLFF. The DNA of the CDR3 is TGCGCCAGCAGCTTCCGGCCTTGGGGTAATGAAAAACTGTTTTTT.

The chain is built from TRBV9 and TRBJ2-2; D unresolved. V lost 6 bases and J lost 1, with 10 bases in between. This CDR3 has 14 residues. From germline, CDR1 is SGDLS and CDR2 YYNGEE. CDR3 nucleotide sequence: TGTGCCAGCACCAAGTCGGGGAACACCGGGGAGCTGTTTTTT. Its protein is CASTKSGNTGELFF. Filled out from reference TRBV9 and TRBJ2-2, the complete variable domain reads DSGVTQTPKHLITATGQRVTLRCSPRSGDLSVYWYQQSLDQGLQFLIQYYNGEERAKGNILERFSAQQFPDLHSELNLSSLELGDSALYFCASTKSGNTGELFFGEGSRLTVL.

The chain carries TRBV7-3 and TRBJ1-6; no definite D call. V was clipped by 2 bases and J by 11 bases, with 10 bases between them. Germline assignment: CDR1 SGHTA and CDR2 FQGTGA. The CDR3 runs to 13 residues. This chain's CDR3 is CASSLQYGAPLHF. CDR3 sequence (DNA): TGTGCCAGCAGCTTACAATATGGGGCACCCCTCCACTTT.

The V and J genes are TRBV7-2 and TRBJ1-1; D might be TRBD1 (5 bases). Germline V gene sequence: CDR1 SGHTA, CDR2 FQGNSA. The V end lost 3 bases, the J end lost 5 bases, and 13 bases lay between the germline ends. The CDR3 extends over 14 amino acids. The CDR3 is CASSFSGEGTEAFF. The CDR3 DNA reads TGTGCCAGCAGCTTTTCCGGGGAGGGGACTGAAGCTTTCTTT.

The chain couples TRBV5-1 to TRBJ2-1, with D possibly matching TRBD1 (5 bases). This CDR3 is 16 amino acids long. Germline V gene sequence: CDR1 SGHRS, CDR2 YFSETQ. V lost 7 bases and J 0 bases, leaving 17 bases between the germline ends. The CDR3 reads CASQGEVLSSYNEQFF. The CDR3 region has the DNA TGCGCCAGCCAGGGTGAGGTCCTGAGCTCCTACAATGAGCAGTTCTTC.

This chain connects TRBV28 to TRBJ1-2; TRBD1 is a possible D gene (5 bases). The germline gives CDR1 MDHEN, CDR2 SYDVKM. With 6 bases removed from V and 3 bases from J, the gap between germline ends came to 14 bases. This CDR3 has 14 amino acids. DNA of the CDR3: TGTGCCAGCAGCCTGGGGGGTATACACTATGGCTACACCTTC. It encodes CASSLGGIHYGYTF.